This TCR beta chain was retrieved from a study of blood T cell repertoires in COVID-19. Study overall: Acute and convalescent COVID-19 samples came from the United States, Italy and Spain. T cells, B-cell-depleted T cells, or PBMCs provided the cDNA or gDNA that served as material.

J lost 1 base, V lost 3 bases, and 9 bases had no gene match. CDR3 length: 16 residues. Per germline, CDR1 SGHRS and CDR2 YFSETQ. Per the study methods: Reference gene primer amplification yielded estimated nucleated cell counts. TCRdb's table, derived via immunoSEQ multiplex PCR, lists solely in-frame clones and lacks some. D and trimming come from the DNA, and the V and J calls and clone size come from that table. Of about 520,000 clones listed, 80% to 90% are singletons. The TCR originated in a human donor in a cohort sampled during active COVID-19. The chain carries TRBV5-1 and TRBJ2-5; TRBD2 aligns across 7 bases. The sample was peripheral blood. The CDR3 spells CASSSGAGEGQETQYF. The CDR3 DNA is TGCGCCAGCAGCTCCGGGGCGGGGGAGGGCCAAGAGACCCAGTACTTC.